This passage covers 29 T cell receptor beta chains from one sample sequenced in a study of Ad26.COV2.S vaccination and SARS-CoV-2 variants (dated by TCRdb to the early 2020s). Receptor amplification or capture employed the immunoSEQ multiplex PCR assay. The source is immuneACCESS, and TCRdb retained only in-frame sequences with V and J called. Part of the clones is not carried over; for the studies checked, unresolved V genes explain less than half of this, and the remainder is unexplained. This sample holds 87,000 or so clones; more than 65% were observed only once. Of the sample, 16% is held by the ten largest clones. In light of the paper, this sample's time point label describes: individuals recovered from natural SARS-CoV-2 infection. This specimen was peripheral blood, taken after recovery from COVID-19. All receptors derive from a human donor who had recovered from COVID-19.

The chain couples TRBV2 to TRBJ2-7, with 7 bases that match TRBD1. CDR3 size: 14 residues. Germline V gives CDR1 SNHLY, CDR2 FYNNEI. Trimming cost V 5 bases and J 5 bases; bases outside gene matches: 9. Written as DNA, the CDR3 is TGTGCCAGCAGTTCCAGACAGGGTAGAAACGAGCAGTACTTC. Its protein is CASSSRQGRNEQYF. Drawing the rest from reference TRBV2 and TRBJ2-7, the complete variable domain is EPEVTQTPSHQVTQMGQEVILRCVPISNHLYFYWYRQILGQKVEFLVSFYNNEISEKSEIFDDQFSVERPDGSNFTLKIRSTKLEDSAMYFCASSSRQGRNEQYFGPGTRLTVT.

V gene TRBV6-1 combines with J gene TRBJ2-7; 8 nucleotides align to TRBD2. There are 15 residues in the CDR3. J lost 6 bases, V lost 1 base, and 8 bases had no gene match. Germline V gives CDR1 MNHNS, CDR2 SASEGT. In DNA form, the CDR3 reads TGTGCCAGCAGTGAAGGTGGCGGGAGGTCTGGCGAGCAGTACTTC. Encoded protein: CASSEGGGRSGEQYF.

V usage is TRBV6-2 or TRBV6-3 and J usage is TRBJ1-4; 7 positions match TRBD1. J was trimmed by 5 bases and V by 5 bases; bases with no gene match: 11. CDR1 and CDR2 (germline): MNHEY, SVGEGT. This CDR3 region has 16 residues. CDR3 sequence (DNA): TGTGCCAGCAGTCAACTCGGGGACAGTGCGAATGAAAAACTGTTTTTT. Protein sequence: CASSQLGDSANEKLFF.

V is TRBV6-2 or TRBV6-3 and J is TRBJ2-7, with D tentatively TRBD2 (5 bases). Looked up from germline, CDR1 is MNHEY and CDR2 is SVGEGT. The length of the CDR3 is 14 residues. Trimming shortened V by 6 bases and J by 3 bases, and 15 bases separated the two germline ends. The CDR3 region is CASSGTGSYYEQYF. CDR3 DNA sequence: TGTGCCAGCAGCGGTACGGGAAGCTACTACGAGCAGTACTTC.

This rearrangement joins TRBV19 to TRBJ2-7; D possibly uses TRBD1 or TRBD2 (5 bases each). The CDR3 sequence is 15 residues long. With 1 base removed from V and 2 bases from J, the gap between germline ends came to 12 bases. Germline CDR1 and CDR2: LNHDA and SQIVND (reference sequence). For the CDR3, the DNA is TGTGCCAGTAGTATAGTCGGGGACCTAACCTACGAGCAGTACTTC. It specifies CASSIVGDLTYEQYF. Looking up the rest from reference TRBV19 and TRBJ2-7 gives the full variable domain: DGGITQSPKYLFRKEGQNVTLSCEQNLNHDAMYWYRQDPGQGLRLIYYSQIVNDFQKGDIAEGYSVSREKKESFPLTVTSAQKNPTAFYLCASSIVGDLTYEQYFGPGTRLTVT.

The chain links TRBV3-1 (or the pseudogene TRBV3-2) to TRBJ2-7; 11 nucleotides line up with TRBD2. After removal of 0 bases from V and 0 bases from J, the junction contained 4 bases not matched to a gene. The CDR3 consists of 17 residues. Germline V gene sequence: CDR1 LGHDT, CDR2 YNNKEL (reference sequence). The CDR3 loop is CASSQDRTSGCSYEQYF. The CDR3 DNA is TGTGCCAGCAGCCAAGATAGGACTAGCGGGTGCTCCTACGAGCAGTACTTC.

The genes are TRBV15 and TRBJ2-5; no reliable D call. Germline V gives CDR1 LNHNV, CDR2 YYDKDF (reference sequence). CDR3 size: 12 residues. V was clipped by 3 bases and J by 5 bases, with 7 bases between them. The CDR3 region is CATSREGETQYF. The DNA for the CDR3 is TGTGCCACCAGCAGGGAAGGGGAGACCCAGTACTTC. Together with reference TRBV15 and TRBJ2-5, the CDR3 gives the full variable domain: DAMVIQNPRYQVTQFGKPVTLSCSQTLNHNVMYWYQQKSSQAPKLLFHYYDKDFNNEADTPDNFQSRRPNTSFCFLDIRSPGLGDTAMYLCATSREGETQYFGPGTRLLVL.

J is TRBJ1-4 and V is TRBV6-1; TRBD1 matches at 7 bases. The CDR3 totals 16 residues. Trimming cost V 3 bases and J 3 bases; bases outside gene matches: 7. Germline values: CDR1 MNHNS, CDR2 SASEGT. CDR3 in amino acids: CASSDRGNLPNEKLFF. DNA of the CDR3: TGTGCCAGCAGTGACAGGGGGAACCTGCCTAATGAAAAACTGTTTTTT.

As DNA, the CDR3 is TGTGCCAGCAGCCGAGTAGCGGGCGGGCATGTTAGCTCCTACAATGAGCAGTTCTTC. Its protein is CASSRVAGGHVSSYNEQFF. This chain joins TRBV3-1 (or the pseudogene TRBV3-2) and TRBJ2-1, with 7 bases aligning to TRBD2. Looked up from germline, CDR1 is LGHDT and CDR2 is YNNKEL (reference sequence). J was trimmed by 0 bases and V by 4 bases; bases with no gene match: 15. The CDR3 is 19 residues long.

The gene calls are TRBV6-2 or TRBV6-3 and TRBJ1-5; weak D call: TRBD1 (6 bases). Germline CDR1 reads MNHEY; CDR2 reads SVGEGT. Trimming pared 6 bases from V and 3 bases from J, leaving 12 bases between. The CDR3 is made up of 14 amino acids. The CDR3 loop is CASRPDRTNQPQHF. In DNA, the CDR3 is TGTGCCAGCAGACCTGACAGGACCAATCAGCCCCAGCATTTT.

The rearrangement joins TRBV5-1 to TRBJ1-2, with 10 nucleotides matching TRBD1. The V gene's germline CDR1 is SGHRS and CDR2 YFSETQ. The CDR3 sequence is 18 residues long. V gave up 1 base and J gave up 2 bases; unmatched junction bases: 11. CDR3 region: CASSLWAPGQGKNYGYTF. The CDR3 coding sequence is TGCGCCAGCAGCTTGTGGGCGCCGGGACAGGGGAAAAACTATGGCTACACCTTC.

The chain joins TRBV6-1 to TRBJ2-6; D possibly corresponds to TRBD1 (6 bases). This CDR3 is 16 amino acids long. CDR1 MNHNS and CDR2 SASEGT come from the germline V gene. The ends were cut back, 4 bases at V and 4 bases at J, with 14 bases in the middle. CDR3 amino acids: CASSASTGSGANVLTF. In DNA, the CDR3 is TGTGCCAGCAGTGCGTCTACAGGGTCCGGGGCCAACGTCCTGACTTTC.

This clone showed up many times. CDR3 loop: CSGETGSTEAFF. In DNA form, the CDR3 reads TGCAGCGGGGAAACAGGTTCTACTGAAGCTTTCTTT. V gene TRBV29-1 combines with J gene TRBJ1-1, with D maybe TRBD1 (5 bases). The ends were cut back, 7 bases at V and 5 bases at J, with 14 bases in the middle. Germline CDR1 SQVTM, CDR2 ANQGSEA. The CDR3 is 12 amino acids.

This clone has at least ten counts. The chain employs TRBV6-5 and TRBJ1-5, with 7 bases fitting TRBD1. Germline CDR1 reads MNHEY; CDR2 reads SVGAGI. The CDR3 extends over 12 amino acids. V was pared by 6 bases and J by 7 bases, with 3 bases of the junction left unmatched. The CDR3 is CASRGGGQPQHF. CDR3 in DNA: TGTGCCAGCAGAGGGGGCGGCCAGCCCCAGCATTTT.

The rearrangement links TRBV5-5 to TRBJ2-7, with 8 bases matching TRBD2. CDR3 length: 14 amino acids. Per germline, CDR1 SGHKS and CDR2 YYEKEE (reference sequence). J gave up 4 bases and V 0 bases, and 3 bases lay outside the gene matches. The CDR3: CASSLGAGAYEQYF. The CDR3 nucleotides read TGTGCCAGCAGCTTGGGAGCGGGAGCTTACGAGCAGTACTTC.

This chain uses TRBV21-1 with TRBJ2-7; the listed D gene, TRBD1, was not tested against the DNA. TRBV21-1 is tagged as a pseudogene. This CDR3 has 15 residues. CDR3 region: CASSLKDRGRSEQYF. Written as DNA, the CDR3 is TGTGCCAGCAGCCTGAAGGACAGGGGAAGGAGCGAGCAGTACTTC.

The gene calls are TRBV4-1 and TRBJ2-1; D perhaps matches TRBD1 (5 bases). The CDR3 runs to 16 residues. Trimming took 4 bases from V and 10 from J, leaving 23 bases between them. Germline CDR1 reads MGHRA; CDR2 reads YSYEKL. The CDR3 region is CASSPLERVGVGEQFF. Here the CDR3 DNA reads TGCGCCAGCAGCCCCTTAGAACGGGTAGGGGTAGGGGAGCAGTTCTTC.

The J gene is TRBJ1-5, the V gene TRBV28, with D possibly being TRBD1 (6 bases). CDR1 and CDR2 from the germline V gene are MDHEN and SYDVKM. The CDR3 is 17 amino acids. The germline V and J ends were trimmed by 2 bases and 4 bases, with 18 bases remaining between them. The CDR3 sequence: CASSLPPYRVGNQPQHF. The DNA for the CDR3 is TGTGCCAGCAGTTTACCCCCATACAGGGTTGGGAATCAGCCCCAGCATTTT.

The chain recombines TRBV7-8 with TRBJ1-1; 7 nucleotides match TRBD1. Trimming took 6 bases from V and 4 from J; bases not matched to a gene: 8. The CDR3 has 14 amino acids. Germline V gives CDR1 SGHVS, CDR2 FQNEAQ. In DNA, the CDR3 is TGTGCCAGCAGTAGACAGGGCCTCGTCACTGAAGCTTTCTTT. This codes for CASSRQGLVTEAFF.

V is TRBV28 and J is TRBJ1-2; TRBD1 aligns across 7 bases. The CDR3 contains 14 residues. With 3 bases clipped from V and 3 bases from J, the junction kept 4 bases outside the gene matches. Germline V CDR1 and CDR2: MDHEN, SYDVKM. CDR3 protein: CASSLRDRYYGYTF. As DNA, the CDR3 is TGTGCCAGCAGTTTGCGGGACAGATACTATGGCTACACCTTC.

This chain connects TRBV24-1 to TRBJ2-1; a possible D gene is TRBD2 (6 bases). CDR1 KGHDR and CDR2 SFDVKD come from the germline V gene. The CDR3 contains 14 residues. V was cut by 0 bases and J by 7 bases, with 9 bases left in between. The CDR3 protein is CATSDLPGENEQFF. The CDR3 DNA sequence: TGTGCCACCAGTGATTTGCCGGGAGAGAATGAGCAGTTCTTC.

The chain has TRBV24-1 and TRBJ2-3; the match to TRBD2 covers 7 bases. The CDR3 totals 15 residues. The J segment lost 3 bases and the V segment lost 3 bases, leaving 5 bases of the junction unmatched. Looked up from germline, CDR1 is KGHDR and CDR2 is SFDVKD. Written as DNA, the CDR3 is TGTGCCACCAGTGATCTGGGGGGGGTGACAGATACGCAGTATTTT. Its protein product is CATSDLGGVTDTQYF.

The genes are TRBV28 and TRBJ1-4; 12 bases match TRBD1. The germline V gene has CDR1 MDHEN and CDR2 SYDVKM. The CDR3 covers 16 residues. The V and J ends lost 6 bases and 9 bases, in that order; junction bases with no gene match: 11. The CDR3 reads CASRSGTGGVGKKLFF. CDR3 nucleotide sequence: TGTGCCAGCAGATCCGGGACAGGGGGCGTAGGTAAAAAACTGTTTTTT. The whole variable domain, filled in from reference TRBV28 and TRBJ1-4, reads DVKVTQSSRYLVKRTGEKVFLECVQDMDHENMFWYRQDPGLGLRLIYFSYDVKMKEKGDIPEGYSVSREKKERFSLILESASTNQTSMYLCASRSGTGGVGKKLFFGSGTQLSVL.

The rearrangement links TRBV10-3 to TRBJ1-4; 8 bases fit TRBD1. The CDR3 contains 14 residues. Per the germline V gene, CDR1 is ENHRY and CDR2 is SYGVKD. Trimming removed 10 bases from V and 4 bases from J; junction bases left unmatched: 8. The CDR3 here is CATSTGGSNEKLFF. The CDR3 DNA is TGTGCCACTTCCACAGGGGGAAGTAATGAAAAACTGTTTTTT.

The rearrangement uses TRBV7-2 and TRBJ2-7; D tentatively reads TRBD1 or TRBD2 (6 bases each). V dropped 5 bases and J dropped 6 bases, with 20 bases sitting between them. CDR3 length: 15 residues. CDR1 is SGHTA, CDR2 FQGNSA, per germline. CDR3 amino acids: CASSPSNPGAREQYF. CDR3 nucleotide sequence: TGTGCCAGCAGCCCATCGAACCCGGGGGCCCGCGAGCAGTACTTC. Full variable domain (missing parts from reference TRBV7-2 and TRBJ2-7): GAGVSQSPSNKVTEKGKDVELRCDPISGHTALYWYRQSLGQGLEFLIYFQGNSAPDKSGLPSDRFSAERTGGSVSTLTIQRTQQEDSAVYLCASSPSNPGAREQYFGPGTRLTVT.

The chain uses TRBV28 and TRBJ1-3; TRBD1 might be the D (5 bases). V lost 4 bases, J lost 3 bases, and 28 bases lay in between. The germline gives CDR1 MDHEN, CDR2 SYDVKM. The CDR3 extends over 20 amino acids. The CDR3 loop is CASSSPRRTGQTMHGNTIYF. DNA for the CDR3: TGTGCCAGCAGTTCCCCACGCCGGACGGGGCAGACCATGCATGGAAACACCATATATTTT. The full variable domain, rest sourced from reference TRBV28 and TRBJ1-3, is DVKVTQSSRYLVKRTGEKVFLECVQDMDHENMFWYRQDPGLGLRLIYFSYDVKMKEKGDIPEGYSVSREKKERFSLILESASTNQTSMYLCASSSPRRTGQTMHGNTIYFGEGSWLTVV.

The rearrangement links TRBV7-9 to TRBJ1-1, with D unclear. Per germline, CDR1 SEHNR and CDR2 FQNEAQ (reference sequence). The CDR3 runs 12 residues. Deletions cut 2 bases from V and 6 bases from J, with 7 bases between. Here the CDR3 reads CASSLFTAEAFF. The CDR3 nucleotides read TGTGCCAGCAGCTTATTCACCGCTGAAGCTTTCTTT.

Here the CDR3 DNA reads TGTGCCAGCAGTTACCTCCAGACCCAAGAGACCCAGTACTTC. Its protein product is CASSYLQTQETQYF. The V gene is TRBV6-5, the J gene TRBJ2-5; no firm D call. The CDR3 extends over 14 amino acids. CDR1 is MNHEY and CDR2 is SVGAGI in the germline V gene. The V gene lost 2 bases and the J gene lost 1 base, with 8 bases spanning the gap.

This clone was counted a single time. V usage is TRBV7-3 and J usage is TRBJ2-2, with 13 nucleotides matching TRBD2. V lost 3 bases to trimming and J lost 5 bases; unmatched junction nucleotides: 0. CDR1 SGHTA and CDR2 FQGTGA come from the germline V gene. The CDR3 sequence is 15 residues long. CDR3 DNA: TGTGCCAGCAGCTTGGGACTAGCGGGAACCGGGGAGCTGTTTTTT. Its translation is CASSLGLAGTGELFF.